The clone carrying this T cell receptor (beta chain) showed up just a few times. No antigen is known for it. This sample stems from a study of early T cells in non-severe SARS-CoV-2 infection. Study overall: The authors sequenced bulk RNA from unsorted whole blood, leaving chains unpaired.

Individual cDNA molecules each received unique molecular identifiers attached to them. In TCRdb, the 5' RACE reads were re-called with MiXCR into one record per CDR3 protein. The data show fewer than 65,000 distinct CDR3 sequences, with over 4.5% seen just once and about 3.6% held by the top ten. Study-wide points: Matching results from VDJdb favored anti-spike CD8 responses, leaving private and CD4 specificities undetected.

This CDR3 has 15 residues. CDR1 is MDHEN, CDR2 SYDVKM, per germline. The V end lost 5 bases, the J end lost 5 bases, and 18 bases lay between the germline ends. The specimen comprised whole blood, sampled at baseline. The receptor comes from an adult who was a healthcare worker with PCR-confirmed SARS-CoV-2 infection or an uninfected control (not recorded which). V is TRBV28 and J is TRBJ1-2, with a weak D call TRBD1 (6 bases). CDR3 sequence: CASSIMAGTSYGYTF. Written as DNA, the CDR3 is TGTGCCAGCAGTATTATGGCCGGGACAAGTTATGGCTACACCTTC.